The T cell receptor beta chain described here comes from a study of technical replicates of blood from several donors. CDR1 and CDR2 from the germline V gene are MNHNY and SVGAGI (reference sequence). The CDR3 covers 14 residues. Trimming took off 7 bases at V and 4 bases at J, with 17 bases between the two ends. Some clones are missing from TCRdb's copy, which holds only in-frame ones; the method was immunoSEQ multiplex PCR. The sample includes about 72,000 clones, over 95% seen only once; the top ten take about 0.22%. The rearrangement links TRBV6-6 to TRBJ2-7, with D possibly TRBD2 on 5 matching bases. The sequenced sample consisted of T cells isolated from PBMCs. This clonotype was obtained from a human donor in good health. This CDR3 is CASTVDPGIYEQYF. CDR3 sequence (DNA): TGTGCCAGCACGGTGGATCCGGGAATTTACGAGCAGTACTTC.